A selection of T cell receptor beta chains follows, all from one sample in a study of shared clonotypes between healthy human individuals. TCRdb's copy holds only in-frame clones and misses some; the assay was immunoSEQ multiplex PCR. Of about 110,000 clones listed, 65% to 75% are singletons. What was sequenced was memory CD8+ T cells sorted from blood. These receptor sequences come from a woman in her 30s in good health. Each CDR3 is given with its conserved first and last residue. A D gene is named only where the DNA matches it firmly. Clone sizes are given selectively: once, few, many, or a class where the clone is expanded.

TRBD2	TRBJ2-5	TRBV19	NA	TGTGCCAGTACGGAAGCGGGAGGGCCGCAGGAGACCCAGTACTTC	CASTEAGGPQETQYF
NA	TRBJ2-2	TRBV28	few	TGTGCCAGCAGCCGGGCGGTGATTACCGGGGAGCTGTTTTTT	CASSRAVITGELFF
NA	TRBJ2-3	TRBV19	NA	TGTGCCAGCCTTCGCCATGGGGGGGGCCCAGCTTATTTT	CASLRHGGGPAYF
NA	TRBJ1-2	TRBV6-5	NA	TGTGCCAGCAGACCACCTACAGGGAGGGACTATGGCTACACCTTC	CASRPPTGRDYGYTF
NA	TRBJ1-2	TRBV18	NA	TGTGCCAGCTCACCAACCGCGAGGGGAACCTATGGCTACACCTTC	CASSPTARGTYGYTF
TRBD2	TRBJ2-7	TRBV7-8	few	TGTGCCAGCAGCTCCAGAGATAGCGGGAGCTACGAGCAGTACTTC	CASSSRDSGSYEQYF
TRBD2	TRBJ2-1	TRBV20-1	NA	TGCAGTGCTAGCAAGCGGGAACTTCGCTTCTTC	CSASKRELRFF
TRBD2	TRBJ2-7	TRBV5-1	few	TGCGCCAGCAGCACTTATAGCGGGAGAACACCCTACGAGCAGTACTTC	CASSTYSGRTPYEQYF
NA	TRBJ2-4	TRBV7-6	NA	TGTGCCAGCAGCATAGGACCGGCGAGGGACCAAAACATTCAGTACTTC	CASSIGPARDQNIQYF
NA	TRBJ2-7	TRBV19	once	TGTGCCAGTCAAGGTGGGCAGGGCGGACACGAGCAGTACTTC	CASQGGQGGHEQYF
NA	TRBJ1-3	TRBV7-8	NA	TGTGCCAGCAGCTTAGCTGGGGGCGTTTACACCATATATTTT	CASSLAGGVYTIYF
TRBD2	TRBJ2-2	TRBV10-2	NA	TGCGCCAGCAGGGATTCCGGACTAGCCACCGGGGAGCTGTTTTTT	CASRDSGLATGELFF
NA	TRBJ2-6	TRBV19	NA	TGTGCCAGTACCCCTGGCCAAGGCTGGGCCAACGTCCTGACTTTC	CASTPGQGWANVLTF
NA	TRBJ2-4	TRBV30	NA	TGTGCCTGGAGACAGGGACTCGTAGCCAAAAACATTCAGTACTTC	CAWRQGLVAKNIQYF
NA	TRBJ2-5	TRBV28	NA	TGTGCCAGCAGTTTAGGGTGGATAGCGGAAATCGAAGAGACCCAGTACTTC	CASSLGWIAEIEETQYF
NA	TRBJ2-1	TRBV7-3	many	TGTGCCAGCAGCTTAACGTTAATCGGATCCAATGAGCAGTTCTTC	CASSLTLIGSNEQFF
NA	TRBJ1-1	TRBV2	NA	TGTGCCTGCACCGAGACGAACACTGAAGCTTTCTTT	CACTETNTEAFF
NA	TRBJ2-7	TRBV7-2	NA	TGTGCCAGCAGCTTACAGCCTGCCTACGAGCAGTACTTC	CASSLQPAYEQYF
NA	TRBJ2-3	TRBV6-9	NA	TGTGCCAGCAGTTACTGGCAGGGGGGCGATACGCAGTATTTT	CASSYWQGGDTQYF
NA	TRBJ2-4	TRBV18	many	TGTGCCAGCTCACCACCCGACCCTGACTTAGGCAAAAACATTCAGTACTTC	CASSPPDPDLGKNIQYF
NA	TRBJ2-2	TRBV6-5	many	TGTGCCAGCAGTTACTCTAGACAGTCCACCGGGGAGCTGTTTTTT	CASSYSRQSTGELFF
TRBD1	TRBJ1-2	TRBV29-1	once	TGCAGCGTGGATAGCTTACTGGACAGGGGGATATATGGCTACACCTTC	CSVDSLLDRGIYGYTF
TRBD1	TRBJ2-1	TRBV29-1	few	TGCAGCGCGGGGACAGGGGAGCACAATGAGCAGTTCTTC	CSAGTGEHNEQFF
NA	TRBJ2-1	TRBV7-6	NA	TGTGCCAGCAGCTCCCTTCTTCGGAGGGCCTGGGGCAATGAGCAGTTCTTC	CASSSLLRRAWGNEQFF